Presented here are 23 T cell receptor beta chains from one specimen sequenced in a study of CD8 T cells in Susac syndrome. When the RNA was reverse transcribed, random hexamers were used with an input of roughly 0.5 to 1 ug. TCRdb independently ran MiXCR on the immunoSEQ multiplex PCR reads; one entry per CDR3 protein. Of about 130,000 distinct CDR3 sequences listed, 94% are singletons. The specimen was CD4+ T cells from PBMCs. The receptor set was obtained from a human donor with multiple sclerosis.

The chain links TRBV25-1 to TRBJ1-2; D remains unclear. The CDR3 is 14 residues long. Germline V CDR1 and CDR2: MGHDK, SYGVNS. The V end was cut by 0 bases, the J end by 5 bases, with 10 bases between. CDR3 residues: CASSEYPSTYGYTF. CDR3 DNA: TGTGCCAGCAGTGAATATCCTTCGACTTATGGCTACACCTTC.

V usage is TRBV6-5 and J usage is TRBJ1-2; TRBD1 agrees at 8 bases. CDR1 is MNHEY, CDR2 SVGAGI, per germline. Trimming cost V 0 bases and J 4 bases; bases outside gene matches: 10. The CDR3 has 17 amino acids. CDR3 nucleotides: TGTGCCAGCAGTTACTCGATTACAGGGGGACGTATCTATGGCTACACCTTC. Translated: CASSYSITGGRIYGYTF.

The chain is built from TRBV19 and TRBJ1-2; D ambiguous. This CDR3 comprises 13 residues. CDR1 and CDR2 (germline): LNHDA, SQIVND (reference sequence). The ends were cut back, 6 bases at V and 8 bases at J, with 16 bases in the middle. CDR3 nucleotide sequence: TGTGCCAGTAGATCAGCACCCGGAGACGGCTACACCTTC. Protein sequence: CASRSAPGDGYTF.

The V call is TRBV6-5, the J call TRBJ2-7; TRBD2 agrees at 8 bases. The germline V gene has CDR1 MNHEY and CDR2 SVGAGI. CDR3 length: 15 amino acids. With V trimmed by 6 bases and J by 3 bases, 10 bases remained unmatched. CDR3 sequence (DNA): TGTGCCAGCAGGCCCCCCCTTGCGGGAGGCTACGAGCAGTACTTC. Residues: CASRPPLAGGYEQYF.

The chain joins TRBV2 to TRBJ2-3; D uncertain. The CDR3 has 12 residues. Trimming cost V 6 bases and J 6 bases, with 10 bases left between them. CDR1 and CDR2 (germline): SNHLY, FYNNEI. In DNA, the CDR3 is TGTGCCAGCAGGGAGTACGGGGATACGCAGTATTTT. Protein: CASREYGDTQYF.

CDR3 residues: CSARAETTEAFF. DNA of the CDR3: TGCAGTGCTAGAGCGGAGACGACTGAAGCTTTCTTT. V is TRBV20-1 and J is TRBJ1-1; no reliable D call. Germline V lookup: CDR1 DFQATT, CDR2 SNEGSKA (reference sequence). The CDR3 runs 12 residues. V was pared by 1 base and J by 5 bases, with 8 bases between.

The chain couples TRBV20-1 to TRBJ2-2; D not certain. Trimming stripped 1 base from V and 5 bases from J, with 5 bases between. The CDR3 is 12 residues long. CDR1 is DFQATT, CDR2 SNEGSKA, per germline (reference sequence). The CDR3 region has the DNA TGCAGTGCTAGAGTACCTACCGGGGAGCTGTTTTTT. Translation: CSARVPTGELFF.

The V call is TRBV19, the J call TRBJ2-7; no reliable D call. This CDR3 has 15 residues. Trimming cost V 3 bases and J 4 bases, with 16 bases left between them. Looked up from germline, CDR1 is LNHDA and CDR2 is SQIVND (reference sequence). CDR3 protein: CASSIFSGEGYEQYF. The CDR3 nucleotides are TGTGCCAGTAGTATCTTCAGTGGCGAAGGGTACGAGCAGTACTTC.

The CDR3 nucleotides read TGCGCCAGCAGCCAAGATAGGGGACAGGGTTCCTACGAGCAGTACTTC. It is translated as CASSQDRGQGSYEQYF. This chain joins TRBV4-3 and TRBJ2-7, with TRBD1 identical over 9 bases. Germline V gene data show CDR1 as LGHNA and CDR2 as YSLEER. V lost 0 bases, J lost 1 base, and 4 bases stayed unmatched. This CDR3 has 16 amino acids.

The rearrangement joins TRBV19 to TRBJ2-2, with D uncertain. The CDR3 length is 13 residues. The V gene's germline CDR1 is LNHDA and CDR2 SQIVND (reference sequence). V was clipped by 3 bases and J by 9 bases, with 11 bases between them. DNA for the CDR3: TGTGCCAGTAGTATTGGAGCAACACGGGAGCTGTTTTTT. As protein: CASSIGATRELFF.

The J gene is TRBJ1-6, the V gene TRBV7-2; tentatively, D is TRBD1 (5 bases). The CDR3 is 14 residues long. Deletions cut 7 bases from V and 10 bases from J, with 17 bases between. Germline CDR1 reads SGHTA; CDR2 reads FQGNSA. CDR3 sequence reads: CASTIPQGGSPLHF. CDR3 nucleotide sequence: TGTGCCAGCACCATACCCCAGGGCGGCTCACCCCTCCACTTT. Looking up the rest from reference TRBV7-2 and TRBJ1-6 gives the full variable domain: GAGVSQSPSNKVTEKGKDVELRCDPISGHTALYWYRQSLGQGLEFLIYFQGNSAPDKSGLPSDRFSAERTGGSVSTLTIQRTQQEDSAVYLCASTIPQGGSPLHFGNGTRLTVT.

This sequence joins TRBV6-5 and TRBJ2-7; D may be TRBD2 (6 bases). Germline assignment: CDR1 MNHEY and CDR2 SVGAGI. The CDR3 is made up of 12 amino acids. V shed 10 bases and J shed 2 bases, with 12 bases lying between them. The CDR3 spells CATGVPPYEQYF. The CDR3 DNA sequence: TGTGCCACGGGAGTCCCACCCTACGAGCAGTACTTC.

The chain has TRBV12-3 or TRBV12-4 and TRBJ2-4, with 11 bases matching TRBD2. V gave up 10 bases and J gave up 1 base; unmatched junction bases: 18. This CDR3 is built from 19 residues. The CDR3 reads CAIPPPEGSGGAAKNIQYF. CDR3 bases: TGTGCCATCCCGCCGCCGGAGGGTAGCGGGGGGGCTGCCAAAAACATTCAGTACTTC.

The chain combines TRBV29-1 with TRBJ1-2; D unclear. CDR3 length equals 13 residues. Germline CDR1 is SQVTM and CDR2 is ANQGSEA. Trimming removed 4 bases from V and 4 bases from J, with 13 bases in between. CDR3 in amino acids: CSVGSTGSYGYTF. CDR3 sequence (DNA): TGCAGCGTTGGTAGTACCGGGAGCTATGGCTACACCTTC.

The CDR3 sequence: CASSAKGARNTEAFF. The CDR3 nucleotides read TGTGCCAGCAGCGCGAAGGGGGCACGGAACACTGAAGCTTTCTTT. The V call is TRBV9, the J call TRBJ1-1, with 7 nucleotides matching TRBD1. The CDR3 extends over 15 amino acids. Trimming removed 3 bases from V and 1 base from J; junction bases left unmatched: 6. CDR1 and CDR2 from the germline V gene are SGDLS and YYNGEE.

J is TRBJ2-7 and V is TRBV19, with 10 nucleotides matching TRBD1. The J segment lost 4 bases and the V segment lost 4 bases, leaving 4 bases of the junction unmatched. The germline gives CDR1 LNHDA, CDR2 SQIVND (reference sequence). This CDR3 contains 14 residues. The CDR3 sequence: CASSTDRGFYEQYF. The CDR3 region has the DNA TGTGCCAGTAGTACGGACAGGGGGTTTTACGAGCAGTACTTC.

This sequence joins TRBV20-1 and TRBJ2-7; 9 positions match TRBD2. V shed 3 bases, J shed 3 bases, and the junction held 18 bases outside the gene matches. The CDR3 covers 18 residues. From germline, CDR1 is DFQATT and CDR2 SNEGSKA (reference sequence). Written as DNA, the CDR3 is TGCAGTGCTAGGGCACCGGGACTGATAGCGGGAGTAGGCTACGAGCAGTACTTC. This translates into CSARAPGLIAGVGYEQYF.

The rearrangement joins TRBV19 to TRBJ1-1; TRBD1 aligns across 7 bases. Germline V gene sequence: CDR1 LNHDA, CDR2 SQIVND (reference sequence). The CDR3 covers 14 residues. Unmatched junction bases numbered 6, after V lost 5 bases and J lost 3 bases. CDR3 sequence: CASSAGQAYTEAFF. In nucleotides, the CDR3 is TGTGCCAGTAGTGCCGGACAGGCTTACACTGAAGCTTTCTTT.

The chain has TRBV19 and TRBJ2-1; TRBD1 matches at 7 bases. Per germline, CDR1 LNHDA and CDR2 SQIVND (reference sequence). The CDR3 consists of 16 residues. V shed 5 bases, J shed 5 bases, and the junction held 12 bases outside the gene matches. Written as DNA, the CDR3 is TGTGCCAGTAGTGCAAGACAGGGAAGGCTAGACAATGAGCAGTTCTTC. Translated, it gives CASSARQGRLDNEQFF.

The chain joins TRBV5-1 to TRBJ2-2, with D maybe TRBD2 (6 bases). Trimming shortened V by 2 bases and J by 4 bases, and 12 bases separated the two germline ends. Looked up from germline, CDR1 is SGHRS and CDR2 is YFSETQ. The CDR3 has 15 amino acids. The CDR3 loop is CASSFSGDFTGELFF. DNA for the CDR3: TGCGCCAGCAGCTTTAGCGGAGATTTCACCGGGGAGCTGTTTTTT.

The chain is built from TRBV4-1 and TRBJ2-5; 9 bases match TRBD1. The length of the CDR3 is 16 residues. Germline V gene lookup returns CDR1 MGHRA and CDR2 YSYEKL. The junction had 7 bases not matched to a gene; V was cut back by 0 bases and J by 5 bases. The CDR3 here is CASSQDPGQGTETQYF. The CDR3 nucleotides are TGCGCCAGCAGCCAAGATCCGGGACAGGGTACGGAGACCCAGTACTTC.

CDR3 region: CAWGRQGTKNSPLHF. CDR3 coding DNA: TGTGCCTGGGGTCGACAGGGGACGAAGAATTCACCCCTCCACTTT. The chain uses TRBV30 and TRBJ1-6; the match to TRBD1 covers 8 bases. This CDR3 is 15 amino acids long. The germline V gene encodes CDR1 GTSNPN and CDR2 SVGIG (reference sequence). The J segment lost 7 bases and the V segment lost 5 bases, leaving 10 bases of the junction unmatched.

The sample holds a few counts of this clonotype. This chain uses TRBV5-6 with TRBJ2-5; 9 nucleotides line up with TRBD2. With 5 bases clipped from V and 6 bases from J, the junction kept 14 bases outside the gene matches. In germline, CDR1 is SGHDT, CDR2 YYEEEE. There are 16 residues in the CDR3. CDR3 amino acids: CASSSIRSGSGKTQYF. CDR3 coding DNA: TGTGCCAGCAGTTCGATCCGTAGCGGGAGTGGGAAGACCCAGTACTTC.